The sequence of this T cell receptor (beta chain) was determined in a study of blood T cell repertoires in COVID-19. As for the study in general: PBMCs, B-cell-depleted T cells, or T cells were the source of the cDNA or gDNA that made up the material.

Sequencing was performed with immunoSEQ multiplex PCR; in TCRdb, only in-frame clones are kept and a portion is missing. The sample contains 100,000 to 150,000 clones, 81% of which appear only once. The germline V gene has CDR1 LNHDA and CDR2 SQIVND (reference sequence). V was cut by 6 bases and J by 8 bases, with 19 bases left in between. The CDR3 is 14 residues long. This rearrangement joins TRBV19 to TRBJ1-2; D is possibly TRBD1 (6 bases). Sequenced sample: peripheral blood. The origin of this receptor is a man aged 25 to 40 with COVID-19, enrolled during active disease. CDR3 sequence (DNA): TGTGCCAGTAGGCACTCGGGGGGGCGTGGAGGCTACACCTTC. This translates into CASRHSGGRGGYTF.